These 28 T cell receptor beta chains were all obtained from the same sample, sequenced in a study of regulatory T cells in long-lasting Graves disease listed by TCRdb under 2021. The time point label corresponds to: newly diagnosed GD, antithyroid drugs for less than 3 months. For both TCR sequencing and RNA sequencing, RNA was extracted from PBMCs in TRIzol. Preparation of the library involved multiplex PCR. The sample was run on an Illumina HiSeq 4000. iRepertoire HTBI primers and Arm-PCR amplification of CDR3 regions were used to construct TCR beta libraries. TCRdb cleaned the public reads at Q25 with fastp, built clones with MiXCR and kept in-frame beta chains. All rows with the same CDR3 protein become a single entry with the most common DNA and genes. The table for this sample lists about 620,000 distinct CDR3 sequences; under 20% of them were counted only once. The ten largest clones represent under 20% of the sample.

The data also belong to a second study, concerning T cells in Graves' hyperthyroidism and ophthalmopathy.

Specimen: peripheral blood mononuclear cells (PBMCs), collected at new diagnosis, from a patient treated with antithyroid drugs. These receptors were collected from a woman aged 25-40 years with Graves disease. Donor details come from another sample of the same person, matched by shared clones.

With regard to this clonotype: A read error may be the cause here, since a much bigger clone is one base away. For the CDR3, the DNA is TGTGCCATCAGAAGGTATAGCAATCAGCCCCAGCATTTT. Translation gives CAIRRYSNQPQHF. The gene calls are TRBV28 and TRBJ1-5; no firm D call. Between the trimmed V and J ends, which lost 10 bases and 0 bases, there was a span of 10 bases. The CDR3 length is 13 residues. CDR1 and CDR2 (germline): MDHEN, SYDVKM.

This clonotype has only a few counts. The J gene is TRBJ1-2, the V gene TRBV2; D remains ambiguous. This CDR3 spans 13 amino acids. Germline V gene lookup returns CDR1 SNHLY and CDR2 FYNNEI. The germline V and J ends were trimmed by 1 base and 4 bases, with 7 bases remaining between them. CDR3 region: CASSEEGSYGYTF. Here the CDR3 DNA reads TGTGCCAGCAGTGAAGAGGGTAGCTATGGCTACACCTTC.

The chain couples TRBV19 to TRBJ2-1; 8 bases line up with TRBD1. The J segment lost 9 bases and the V segment lost 3 bases, leaving 7 bases of the junction unmatched. From germline, CDR1 is LNHDA and CDR2 SQIVND (reference sequence). CDR3 length: 14 amino acids. CDR3 sequence (DNA): TGTGCCAGTAGTATTGGTCAGGGGACAGGTGAGCAGTTCTTC. It yields the protein CASSIGQGTGEQFF.

This clonotype was seen many times. This chain uses TRBV12-3 or TRBV12-4 with TRBJ1-4, with a weak D call TRBD1 (5 bases). The V gene lost 3 bases and the J gene lost 7 bases, with 12 bases spanning the gap. The CDR3 is 14 amino acids. The CDR3: CASSFRQGSEKLFF. The CDR3 nucleotides read TGTGCCAGCAGTTTTCGGCAGGGTAGTGAAAAACTGTTTTTT.

This clonotype was recorded at least ten times. J is TRBJ1-5 and V is TRBV6-1, with TRBD1 as a possible D gene (5 bases). Germline assignment: CDR1 MNHNS and CDR2 SASEGT. The CDR3 loop spans 12 amino acids. Trimming left V 5 bases short and J 11 bases short, with 13 bases between. Here the CDR3 DNA reads TGTGCCAGCAGTCCCCAGGGATTTTCCCAGCATTTT. Protein: CASSPQGFSQHF.

This clonotype has a handful of counts. V and J are TRBV14 and TRBJ2-2; D not certain. Trimming stripped 2 bases from V and 0 bases from J, with 10 bases between. The CDR3 consists of 16 residues. CDR1 is SGHDN and CDR2 is FVKESK in the germline V gene. This chain's CDR3 is CASSQTRLANTGELFF. The DNA for the CDR3 is TGTGCCAGCAGCCAAACCCGCCTCGCGAACACCGGGGAGCTGTTTTTT.

This clonotype was counted between two and nine times. This chain links TRBV28 with TRBJ2-3, with D maybe TRBD1 (5 bases). Trimming shortened V by 6 bases and J by 0 bases, and 16 bases separated the two germline ends. This CDR3 comprises 16 residues. Germline V CDR1 and CDR2: MDHEN, SYDVKM. In nucleotides, the CDR3 is TGTGCCAGCAGCCACGCAGGGTTAACTAGCACAGATACGCAGTATTTT. As protein: CASSHAGLTSTDTQYF.

The chain carries TRBV12-5 and TRBJ2-1; perhaps TRBD2 as D (6 bases). Trimming removed 1 base at V and 5 bases at J, with 21 bases between. The CDR3 is made up of 18 amino acids. Per germline, CDR1 LGHNT and CDR2 FRNRAP. DNA for the CDR3: TGTGCTAGTGGTTTGGATGGGGGTCACGGGAGTGTCAACAATGAGCAGTTCTTC. Protein: CASGLDGGHGSVNNEQFF. The whole variable domain, remainder taken from reference TRBV12-5 and TRBJ2-1, is DARVTQTPRHKVTEMGQEVTMRCQPILGHNTVFWYRQTMMQGLELLAYFRNRAPLDDSGMPKDRFSAEMPDATLATLKIQPSEPRDSAVYFCASGLDGGHGSVNNEQFFGPGTRLTVL.

Many counts were recorded for this clonotype. V gene TRBV29-1 combines with J gene TRBJ1-1; a weak D match, TRBD1 (6 bases). CDR1 is SQVTM, CDR2 ANQGSEA, per germline. This CDR3 is 12 amino acids long. V gave up 7 bases and J gave up 0 bases, with 9 bases separating them. CDR3 in DNA: TGCAGCGGCCGACAGGTGAACACTGAAGCTTTCTTT. Amino acid sequence: CSGRQVNTEAFF.

Ten or more counts support this clonotype. The rearrangement uses TRBV27 and TRBJ1-5; weak D call: TRBD1 (6 bases). V lost 7 bases to trimming and J lost 4 bases, with 14 bases between them. Germline assignment: CDR1 MNHEY and CDR2 SMNVEV (reference sequence). This CDR3 has 14 residues. CDR3 coding DNA: TGTGCCAGCAATCGGGCAGGGGAAAATCAGCCCCAGCATTTT. This sequence encodes CASNRAGENQPQHF.

At least ten counts were recorded for this clonotype. This sequence joins TRBV2 and TRBJ2-7; the D is unclear. This CDR3 region has 13 residues. Germline CDR1 and CDR2: SNHLY and FYNNEI. V shed 8 bases and J shed 3 bases, with 14 bases lying between them. This CDR3 reads CASHGPIVYEQYF. The CDR3 nucleotides are TGTGCCAGCCACGGGCCCATAGTCTACGAGCAGTACTTC.

This chain joins TRBV6-1 and TRBJ2-7; D is perhaps TRBD2 (5 bases). CDR3 size: 20 residues. With 5 bases removed from V and 7 bases from J, the gap between germline ends came to 36 bases. Germline V gene data show CDR1 as MNHNS and CDR2 as SASEGT. This chain's CDR3 is CASSPGFSPRTNFIGGEQYF. The CDR3 nucleotides are TGTGCCAGCAGTCCCGGGTTTTCCCCAAGAACGAACTTTATAGGAGGTGAGCAGTACTTC.

This chain connects TRBV2 to TRBJ1-1; no definite D call. V lost 4 bases and J lost 0, with 12 bases in between. This CDR3 is 15 amino acids long. Germline-derived CDR1 and CDR2 are SNHLY and FYNNEI. The CDR3 reads CASSVDGLMNTEAFF. The CDR3 DNA reads TGTGCCAGCAGTGTTGACGGACTGATGAACACTGAAGCTTTCTTT. The variable domain in full, with the rest retrieved from reference TRBV2 and TRBJ1-1, is EPEVTQTPSHQVTQMGQEVILRCVPISNHLYFYWYRQILGQKVEFLVSFYNNEISEKSEIFDDQFSVERPDGSNFTLKIRSTKLEDSAMYFCASSVDGLMNTEAFFGQGTRLTVV.

This clonotype has only a few counts. The gene calls are TRBV30 and TRBJ1-6; 9 bases are a match to TRBD1. V shed 7 bases, J shed 8 bases, and the junction held 6 bases outside the gene matches. The germline V gene encodes CDR1 GTSNPN and CDR2 SVGIG (reference sequence). This CDR3 region has 13 residues. The chain's CDR3 is CASSGTGYSPLHF. As DNA, the CDR3 is TGTGCCTCCTCCGGGACAGGGTATTCACCCCTCCACTTT.

This clonotype was picked up many times. The chain couples TRBV6-5 to TRBJ1-1; the D gene is possibly TRBD1 (6 bases). Trimming left V 2 bases short and J 5 bases short, with 21 bases between. Germline V gene lookup returns CDR1 MNHEY and CDR2 SVGAGI. The CDR3 is 17 amino acids. The DNA for the CDR3 is TGTGCCAGCAGTTACCAAGGGGGGGGGGCGGCTAGTACTGAAGCTTTCTTT. It is translated as CASSYQGGGAASTEAFF.

In its sample, this clonotype was seen many times. This rearrangement joins TRBV15 to TRBJ2-3; D call uncertain. V shed 0 bases and J shed 0 bases, with 7 bases lying between them. This CDR3 spans 15 amino acids. The germline V gene encodes CDR1 LNHNV and CDR2 YYDKDF (reference sequence). The CDR3, as DNA: TGTGCCACCAGCAGAGACCTCGGGAGCACAGATACGCAGTATTTT. It is translated as CATSRDLGSTDTQYF.

This clonotype has just a few counts. V and J are TRBV2 and TRBJ2-5; no reliable D call. CDR1 and CDR2 from the germline V gene are SNHLY and FYNNEI. This CDR3 is 11 amino acids long. Between the trimmed V and J ends, which lost 9 bases and 5 bases, there was a span of 10 bases. CDR3 region: CASGPRETQYF. The DNA for the CDR3 is TGTGCCAGTGGCCCTAGGGAGACCCAGTACTTC.

This rearrangement joins TRBV9 to TRBJ2-7, with TRBD2 identical over 8 bases. Unmatched junction bases numbered 6, after V lost 4 bases and J lost 6 bases. This CDR3 comprises 13 residues. The V gene's germline CDR1 is SGDLS and CDR2 YYNGEE. The CDR3 region has the DNA TGTGCCAGCAGCTACGGGGGGGGGAGCGAGCAGTACTTC. As protein: CASSYGGGSEQYF.

In this sample, this clonotype turned up many times. The J gene is TRBJ2-1, the V gene TRBV28; D is unclear. V was trimmed by 2 bases and J by 7 bases, leaving 15 bases between them. CDR1 is MDHEN and CDR2 is SYDVKM in the germline V gene. The CDR3 runs 15 residues. CDR3 residues: CASSLIGFSSNEQFF. Written as DNA, the CDR3 is TGTGCCAGCAGTTTAATCGGTTTCTCATCGAATGAGCAGTTCTTC.

This clonotype was recorded at least ten times. V is TRBV11-1 and J is TRBJ2-1; 16 nucleotides agree with TRBD2. With V trimmed by 4 bases and J by 6 bases, 6 bases remained unmatched. Germline V CDR1 and CDR2: SGHAT, FQDESV (reference sequence). The CDR3 is 17 amino acids. The CDR3 sequence is CASSSPGLAGGPNEQFF. The CDR3 coding sequence is TGTGCCAGCAGCTCCCCGGGACTAGCGGGAGGGCCCAATGAGCAGTTCTTC. Together with reference TRBV11-1 and TRBJ2-1, the CDR3 gives the full variable domain: EAEVAQSPRYKITEKSQAVAFWCDPISGHATLYWYRQILGQGPELLVQFQDESVVDDSQLPKDRFSAERLKGVDSTLKIQPAELGDSAMYLCASSSPGLAGGPNEQFFGPGTRLTVL.

This clonotype was seen many times. V is TRBV28 and J is TRBJ1-4; D unclear. V lost 2 bases to trimming and J lost 4 bases, with 8 bases between them. There are 14 residues in the CDR3. CDR1 and CDR2 (germline): MDHEN, SYDVKM. This CDR3 reads CASSLLGGNEKLFF. The CDR3 nucleotides are TGTGCCAGCAGTTTACTGGGTGGTAATGAAAAACTGTTTTTT.

In its sample, this clonotype was seen a few times. The rearrangement links TRBV2 to TRBJ2-2; 9 bases are shared with TRBD2. V was clipped by 4 bases and J by 5 bases; unmatched bases: 11. Germline CDR1 SNHLY, CDR2 FYNNEI. CDR3 length equals 17 residues. The DNA of the CDR3 is TGTGCCAGCAGTGGGGGGTTGGGGACTAGCAGAACCGGGGAGCTGTTTTTT. This encodes CASSGGLGTSRTGELFF.

The chain employs TRBV6-5 and TRBJ2-7; a possible D gene is TRBD2 (6 bases). Trimming left V 4 bases short and J 3 bases short, with 13 bases between. CDR3 length: 14 amino acids. Germline assignment: CDR1 MNHEY and CDR2 SVGAGI. In DNA, the CDR3 is TGTGCCAGCAGTTTTCCGGGACTGAACTACGAGCAGTACTTC. This encodes CASSFPGLNYEQYF.

This clonotype was seen at least ten times. The chain uses TRBV30 and TRBJ2-2; TRBD2 matches 14 bases. Germline V gene sequence: CDR1 GTSNPN, CDR2 SVGIG (reference sequence). CDR3 length equals 15 residues. The ends lost 4 bases at V and 5 bases at J; junction bases unmatched: 3. The CDR3 coding sequence is TGTGCCTGGACGGGACTAGCGGGAGATACCGGGGAGCTGTTTTTT. This encodes CAWTGLAGDTGELFF.

This clonotype was counted at least ten times. The chain employs TRBV28 and TRBJ1-1; D gene ambiguous. The CDR3 is made up of 13 amino acids. Per germline, CDR1 MDHEN and CDR2 SYDVKM. V was clipped by 6 bases and J by 0 bases, with 8 bases between them. CDR3 amino acids: CASSRTVNTEAFF. CDR3 nucleotides: TGTGCCAGCAGCCGAACTGTGAACACTGAAGCTTTCTTT.

This clonotype was seen a handful of times. This chain connects TRBV24-1 to TRBJ2-1, with D unclear. Trimming pared 0 bases from V and 8 bases from J, leaving 1 base between. This CDR3 region has 11 residues. Germline assignment: CDR1 KGHDR and CDR2 SFDVKD. CDR3 DNA sequence: TGTGCCACCAGTGATTTGCATGAGCAGTTCTTC. Its translation is CATSDLHEQFF.

This clonotype was counted ten times or more. The chain couples TRBV27 to TRBJ2-7; maybe TRBD1 (5 bases). Germline values: CDR1 MNHEY, CDR2 SMNVEV (reference sequence). This CDR3 has 14 residues. Between the trimmed V and J ends, which lost 0 bases and 4 bases, there was a span of 10 bases. Here the CDR3 DNA reads TGTGCCAGCAGTTTATCGGCAGGGCCTTACGAGCAGTACTTC. Its translation is CASSLSAGPYEQYF.

The chain uses TRBV15 and TRBJ2-7; D is ambiguous. Germline V gene sequence: CDR1 LNHNV, CDR2 YYDKDF (reference sequence). This CDR3 has 14 residues. V was clipped by 5 bases and J by 5 bases, with 16 bases between them. CDR3 sequence (DNA): TGTGCCACCAGCTTAAGAACCCCTCGCCACGAGCAGTACTTC. It encodes CATSLRTPRHEQYF.